Detailed here is one T cell receptor beta chain. J gave up 5 bases and V 3 bases, and 9 bases lay outside the gene matches. The CDR3 has 18 amino acids. Germline loops: CDR1 LGHDT, CDR2 YNNKEL (reference sequence). The sample belongs to a study of control samples from healthy donors and cancer patients. The assay was immunoSEQ multiplex PCR, and TCRdb's table has in-frame clones only and misses some. The sample has some 170,000 clones, over 90% seen once. The rearrangement links TRBV3-1 (or the pseudogene TRBV3-2) to TRBJ2-5; 16 bases agree with TRBD2. The receptor was derived from a young woman in good health. Sequenced sample: blood. Here the CDR3 reads CASSHRGTSGRAGETQYF. CDR3 nucleotides: TGTGCCAGCAGCCATAGAGGGACTAGCGGGAGGGCGGGGGAGACCCAGTACTTC.